Listed here is a single T cell receptor beta chain. This sample is part of a study of T cell changes during pregnancy in multiple sclerosis. Trimming at V came to 0 bases and at J to 1 base, leaving 5 bases not matched to a gene. This CDR3 has 16 amino acids. Germline V gives CDR1 SGHRS, CDR2 YFSETQ. Method: immunoSEQ multiplex PCR; TCRdb's copy keeps in-frame clones and lacks some. Found here are approximately 37,000 clones, about 93% of them singletons; the top ten hold over 0.55%. The source material was CD4+ T cells from peripheral blood mononuclear cells, sampled in the third trimester of pregnancy. This TCR was recovered from a female donor with multiple sclerosis, enrolled in a pregnancy study. This sequence joins TRBV5-1 and TRBJ2-3, with 7 bases aligning to TRBD2. CDR3 coding DNA: TGCGCCAGCAGCTTGGGTATGGGAGGGGGCACAGATACGCAGTATTTT. Translated: CASSLGMGGGTDTQYF.